This T cell receptor beta chain stems from a study of T cells in Graves' hyperthyroidism and ophthalmopathy. Hyperthyroidism of Graves' type that showed no ophthalmopathy progression within 18 months was stable. Diagnostic decisions used clinical symptoms, serum thyroxine and TRAb, thyroid ultrasound and orbital computed tomography. This CDR3 is built from 12 residues. In germline, CDR1 is KGHSH, CDR2 LQKENI. V lost 2 bases and J 5 bases, leaving 5 bases between the germline ends. RNA transcripts provided the source from which TCR beta CDR3 regions were amplified. HTBI primers were employed in a first-round RT-PCR of the TCR CDR3. TCRdb ran MiXCR on the multiplex PCR reads and lists one entry per CDR3 protein. Altogether fewer than 600,000 distinct CDR3 sequences are present, around 14% being singletons, with the ten largest covering less than 20%.

The sequence was collected from a woman aged 18-35 years with Graves' hyperthyroidism. The rearrangement uses TRBV18 and TRBJ2-3; no clear D. What was sequenced was blood. The CDR3 protein is CASSPGEDTQYF. The CDR3 DNA reads as TGTGCCAGCTCACCAGGGGAAGATACGCAGTATTTT.